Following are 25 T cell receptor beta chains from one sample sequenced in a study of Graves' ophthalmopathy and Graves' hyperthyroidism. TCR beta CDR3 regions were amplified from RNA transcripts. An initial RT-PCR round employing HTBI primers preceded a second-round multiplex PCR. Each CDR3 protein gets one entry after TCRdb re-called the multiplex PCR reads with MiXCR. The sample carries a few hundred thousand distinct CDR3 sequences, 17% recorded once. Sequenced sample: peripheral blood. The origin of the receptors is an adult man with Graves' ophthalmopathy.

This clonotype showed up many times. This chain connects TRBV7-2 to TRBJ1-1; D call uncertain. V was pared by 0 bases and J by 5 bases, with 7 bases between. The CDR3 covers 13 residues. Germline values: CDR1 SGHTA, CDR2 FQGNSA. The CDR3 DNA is TGTGCCAGCAGCTTAGCGACCGCAACTGAAGCTTTCTTT. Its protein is CASSLATATEAFF.

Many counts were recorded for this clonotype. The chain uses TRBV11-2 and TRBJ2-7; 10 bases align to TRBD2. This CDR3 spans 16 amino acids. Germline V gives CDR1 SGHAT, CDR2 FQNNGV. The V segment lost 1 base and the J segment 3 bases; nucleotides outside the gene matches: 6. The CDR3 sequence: CASSLGLAGAIYEQYF. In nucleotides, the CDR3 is TGTGCCAGCAGCTTAGGACTAGCGGGCGCGATCTACGAGCAGTACTTC.

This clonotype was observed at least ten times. As DNA, the CDR3 is TGTGCCAGCAGTGAAGCGGGGACAGTCGCTAACTATGGCTACACCTTC. Residues: CASSEAGTVANYGYTF. The genes are TRBV6-1 and TRBJ1-2; 7 bases are shared with TRBD1. Trimming took 0 bases from V and 0 from J; bases not matched to a gene: 4. Per germline, CDR1 MNHNS and CDR2 SASEGT. The CDR3 is 16 amino acids.

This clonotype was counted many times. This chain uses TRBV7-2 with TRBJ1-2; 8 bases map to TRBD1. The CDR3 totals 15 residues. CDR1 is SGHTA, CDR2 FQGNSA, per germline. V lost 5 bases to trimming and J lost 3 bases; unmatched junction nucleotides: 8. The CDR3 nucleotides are TGTGCCAGCAGCCAGCCGACAGGGGTCTACTATGGCTACACCTTC. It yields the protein CASSQPTGVYYGYTF.

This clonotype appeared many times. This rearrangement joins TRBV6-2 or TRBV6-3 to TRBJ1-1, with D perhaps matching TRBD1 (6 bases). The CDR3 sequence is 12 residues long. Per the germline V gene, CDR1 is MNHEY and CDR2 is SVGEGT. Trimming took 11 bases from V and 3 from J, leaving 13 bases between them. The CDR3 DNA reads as TGTGCCGCGAATCAGGGGTACACTGAAGCTTTCTTT. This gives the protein CAANQGYTEAFF.

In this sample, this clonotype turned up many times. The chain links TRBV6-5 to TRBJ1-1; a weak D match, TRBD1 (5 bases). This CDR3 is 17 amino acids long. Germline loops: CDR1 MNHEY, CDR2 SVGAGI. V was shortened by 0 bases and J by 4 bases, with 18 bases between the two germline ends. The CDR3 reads CASSYSTPGGISTEAFF. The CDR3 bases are TGTGCCAGCAGTTACTCTACACCGGGGGGAATCAGCACTGAAGCTTTCTTT.

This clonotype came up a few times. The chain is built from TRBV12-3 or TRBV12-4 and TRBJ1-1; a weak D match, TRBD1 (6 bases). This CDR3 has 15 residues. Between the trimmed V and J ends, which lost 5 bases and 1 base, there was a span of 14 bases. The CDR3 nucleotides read TGTGCCAGCAGTCGGACCACAGGGAGGAACACTGAAGCTTTCTTT. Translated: CASSRTTGRNTEAFF.

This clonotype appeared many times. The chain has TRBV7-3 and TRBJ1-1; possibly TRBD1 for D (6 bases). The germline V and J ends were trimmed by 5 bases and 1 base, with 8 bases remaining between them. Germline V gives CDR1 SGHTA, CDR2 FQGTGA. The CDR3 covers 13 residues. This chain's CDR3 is CASSMDRNTEAFF. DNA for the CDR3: TGTGCCAGCAGCATGGACAGGAACACTGAAGCTTTCTTT.

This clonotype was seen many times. The CDR3 loop is CASSSTSGGNYEQYF. The CDR3 coding sequence is TGTGCCAGCAGCTCAACTAGCGGGGGTAACTACGAGCAGTACTTC. This chain joins TRBV7-3 and TRBJ2-7; TRBD2 agrees at 11 bases. This CDR3 spans 15 amino acids. Per germline, CDR1 SGHTA and CDR2 FQGTGA. The V and J ends lost 4 bases and 3 bases, in that order; junction bases with no gene match: 5.

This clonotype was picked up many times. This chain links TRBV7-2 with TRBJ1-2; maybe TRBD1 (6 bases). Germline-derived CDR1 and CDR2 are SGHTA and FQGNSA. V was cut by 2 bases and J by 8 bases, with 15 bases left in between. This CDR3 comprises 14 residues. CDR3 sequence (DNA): TGTGCCAGCAGCTTAAATCGTCAGGGGTGGGGCTACACCTTC. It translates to CASSLNRQGWGYTF.

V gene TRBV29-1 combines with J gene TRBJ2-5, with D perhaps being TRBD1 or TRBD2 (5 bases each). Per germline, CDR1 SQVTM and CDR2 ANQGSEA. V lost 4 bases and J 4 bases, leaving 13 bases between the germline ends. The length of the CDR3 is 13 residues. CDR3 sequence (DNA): TGCAGCGTTGGTCGAGGGGCAAGAGAGACCCAGTACTTC. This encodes CSVGRGARETQYF.

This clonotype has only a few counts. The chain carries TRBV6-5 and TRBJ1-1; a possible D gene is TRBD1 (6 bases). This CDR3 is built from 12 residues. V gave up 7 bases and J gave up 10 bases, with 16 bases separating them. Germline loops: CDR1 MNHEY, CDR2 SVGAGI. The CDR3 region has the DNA TGTGCCAGCACTTTAGGACAGCGAGGAGCTTTCTTT. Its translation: CASTLGQRGAFF.

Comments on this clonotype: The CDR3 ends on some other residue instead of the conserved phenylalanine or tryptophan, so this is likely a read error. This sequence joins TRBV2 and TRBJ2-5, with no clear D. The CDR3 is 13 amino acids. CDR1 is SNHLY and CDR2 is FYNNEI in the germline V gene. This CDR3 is CPSSAEIQETQYS. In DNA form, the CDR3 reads TGTCCCAGCAGTGCCGAAATCCAAGAGACCCAGTACTCC.

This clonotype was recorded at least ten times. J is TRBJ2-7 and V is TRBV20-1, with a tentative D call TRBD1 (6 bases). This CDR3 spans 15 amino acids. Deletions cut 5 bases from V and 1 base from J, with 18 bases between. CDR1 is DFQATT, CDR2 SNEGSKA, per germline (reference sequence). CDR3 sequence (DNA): TGCAGTGCTGGAAGACACGGGACAATTTCCTACGAGCAGTACTTC. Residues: CSAGRHGTISYEQYF.

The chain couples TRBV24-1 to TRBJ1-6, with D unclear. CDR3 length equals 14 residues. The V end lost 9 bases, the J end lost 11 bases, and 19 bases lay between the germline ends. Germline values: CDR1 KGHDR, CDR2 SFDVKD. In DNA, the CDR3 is TGTGCCACCTGGGCCAGAGGGCAAGGGACACCCCTCCACTTT. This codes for CATWARGQGTPLHF.

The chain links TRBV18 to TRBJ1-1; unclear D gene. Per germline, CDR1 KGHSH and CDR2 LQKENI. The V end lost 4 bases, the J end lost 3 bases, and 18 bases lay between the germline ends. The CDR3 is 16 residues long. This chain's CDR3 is CASSLSHLGTDTEAFF. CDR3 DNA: TGTGCCAGCTCACTGTCCCACTTAGGCACAGACACTGAAGCTTTCTTT.

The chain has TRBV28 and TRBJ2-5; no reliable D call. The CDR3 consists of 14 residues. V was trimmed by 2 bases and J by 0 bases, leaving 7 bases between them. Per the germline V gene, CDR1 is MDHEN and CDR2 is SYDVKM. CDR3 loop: CASSLSHNQETQYF. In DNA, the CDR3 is TGTGCCAGCAGTTTAAGTCATAACCAAGAGACCCAGTACTTC.

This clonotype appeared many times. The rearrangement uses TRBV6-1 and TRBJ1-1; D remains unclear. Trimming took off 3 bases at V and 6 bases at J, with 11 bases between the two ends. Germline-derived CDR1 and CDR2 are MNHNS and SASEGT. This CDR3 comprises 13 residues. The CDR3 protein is CASSESVIAEAFF. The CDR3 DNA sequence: TGTGCCAGCAGTGAGAGTGTGATCGCTGAAGCTTTCTTT.

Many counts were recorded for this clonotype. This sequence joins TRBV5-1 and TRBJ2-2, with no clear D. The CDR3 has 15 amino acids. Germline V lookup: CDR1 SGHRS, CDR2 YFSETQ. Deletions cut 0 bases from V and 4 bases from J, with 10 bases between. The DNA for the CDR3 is TGCGCCAGCAGCTTGGCCGAAGGCGGCACCGGGGAGCTGTTTTTT. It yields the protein CASSLAEGGTGELFF.

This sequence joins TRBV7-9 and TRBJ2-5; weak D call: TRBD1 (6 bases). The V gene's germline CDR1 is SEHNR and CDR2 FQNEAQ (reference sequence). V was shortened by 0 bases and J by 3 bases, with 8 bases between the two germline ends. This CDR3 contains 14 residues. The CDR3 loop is CASSLADSKETQYF. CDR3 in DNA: TGTGCCAGCAGCTTAGCGGACAGTAAAGAGACCCAGTACTTC.

The CDR3, as DNA: TGTGCCAGCAGCCAGGTACTAGCGGAAGAGACCCAGTACTTC. Its translation is CASSQVLAEETQYF. This chain uses TRBV7-2 with TRBJ2-5, with 8 bases lining up with TRBD2. The V segment lost 5 bases and the J segment 3 bases; nucleotides outside the gene matches: 5. Germline assignment: CDR1 SGHTA and CDR2 FQGNSA. The CDR3 spans 14 residues.

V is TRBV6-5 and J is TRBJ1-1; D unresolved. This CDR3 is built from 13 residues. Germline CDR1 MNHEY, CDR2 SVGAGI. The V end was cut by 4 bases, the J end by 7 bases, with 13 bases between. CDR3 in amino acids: CASSSGPSGEAFF. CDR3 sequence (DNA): TGTGCCAGCAGTTCCGGGCCGTCGGGTGAAGCTTTCTTT.

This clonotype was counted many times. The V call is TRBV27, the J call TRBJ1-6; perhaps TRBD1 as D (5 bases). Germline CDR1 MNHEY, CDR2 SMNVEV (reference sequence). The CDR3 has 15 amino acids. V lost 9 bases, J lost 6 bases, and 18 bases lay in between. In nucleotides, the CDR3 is TGTGCCAGTATGCTTAGGGGAGCCTCTAATTCACCCCTCCACTTT. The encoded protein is CASMLRGASNSPLHF.

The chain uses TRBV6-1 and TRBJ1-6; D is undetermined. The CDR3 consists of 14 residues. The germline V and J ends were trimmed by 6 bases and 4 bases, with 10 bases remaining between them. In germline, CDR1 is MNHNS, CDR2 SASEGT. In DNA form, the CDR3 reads TGTGCCAGCAGACCGGGTCCTTATAATTCACCCCTCCACTTT. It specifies CASRPGPYNSPLHF.

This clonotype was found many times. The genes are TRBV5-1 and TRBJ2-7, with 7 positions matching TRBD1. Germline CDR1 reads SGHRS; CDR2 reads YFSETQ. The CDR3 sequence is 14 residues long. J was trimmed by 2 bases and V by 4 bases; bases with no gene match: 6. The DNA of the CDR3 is TGCGCCAGCAGCGATCTGCAGGGGGCCTACGAGCAGTACTTC. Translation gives CASSDLQGAYEQYF.